This T cell receptor beta chain stems from a study of blood T cell repertoires in COVID-19. Background on the study: T cells, B-cell-depleted T cells, or PBMCs provided the cDNA or gDNA that served as material.

Per the authors' pipeline: Using reference gene primer amplification, nucleated cell counts were estimated. Measured with immunoSEQ multiplex PCR; TCRdb has only the in-frame clones, and not every one. From that table come the V and J calls and clone size; the DNA was used to work out D and trimming. The data contain about 66,000 clones, about nine tenths of them singletons. The germline CDR1 and CDR2 sequences are SNHLY and FYNNEI. This CDR3 has 14 residues. Trimming cost V 6 bases and J 0 bases, with 12 bases left between them. The source material was peripheral blood. The chain joins TRBV2 to TRBJ2-7; tentatively, D is TRBD1 (5 bases). The clonotype was recovered from a human donor in a cohort sampled during active COVID-19. The CDR3 spells CASRSRQSSYEQYF. Here the CDR3 DNA reads TGTGCCAGCAGGAGCAGACAGAGCTCCTACGAGCAGTACTTC.